This T cell receptor beta chain was sequenced during a study of cytomegalovirus exposure and HLA in healthy donors. The J segment lost 2 bases and the V segment lost 0 bases, leaving 4 bases of the junction unmatched. This CDR3 contains 16 residues. The germline gives CDR1 MGHDK, CDR2 SYGVNS. This clone was counted only a few times. Primers: 60 Vbeta forward and 13 Jbeta reverse. As originally analysed: An analysis that came later counted 80 million or so unique TCR beta chains, some 11 million shared. Repertoires were generated with immunoSEQ multiplex PCR, while TCRdb's copy carries only in-frame clones and drops some. V and J calls plus clone size are reproduced from that table; the DNA served to infer D and trimming. The sample contains about 180,000 clones, 76% of which appear only once.

This sequence joins TRBV25-1 and TRBJ2-3; 8 nucleotides agree with TRBD2. Sample: PBMCs. The sequence came from a young man in good health and CMV-seronegative. DNA for the CDR3: TGTGCCAGCAGTGAATATGGCGGGGGGACCACAGATACGCAGTATTTT. It translates to CASSEYGGGTTDTQYF.